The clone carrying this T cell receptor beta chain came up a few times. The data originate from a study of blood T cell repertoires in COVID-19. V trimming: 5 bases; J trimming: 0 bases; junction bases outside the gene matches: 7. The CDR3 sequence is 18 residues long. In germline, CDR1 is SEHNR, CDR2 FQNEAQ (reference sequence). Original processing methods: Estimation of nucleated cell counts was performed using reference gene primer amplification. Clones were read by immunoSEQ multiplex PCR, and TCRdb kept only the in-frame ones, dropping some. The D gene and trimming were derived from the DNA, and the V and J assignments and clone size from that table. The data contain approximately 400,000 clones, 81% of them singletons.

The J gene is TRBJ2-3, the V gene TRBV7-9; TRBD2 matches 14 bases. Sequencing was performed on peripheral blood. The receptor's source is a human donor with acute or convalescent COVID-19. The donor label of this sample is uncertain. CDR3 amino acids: CASSDSGLAGGSTDTQYF. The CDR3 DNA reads TGTGCCAGCAGCGACTCCGGACTAGCGGGGGGTAGCACAGATACGCAGTATTTT. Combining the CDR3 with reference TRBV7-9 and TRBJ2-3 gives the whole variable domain DTGVSQNPRHKITKRGQNVTFRCDPISEHNRLYWYRQTLGQGPEFLTYFQNEAQLEKSRLLSDRFSAERPKGSFSTLEIQRTEQGDSAMYLCASSDSGLAGGSTDTQYFGPGTRLTVL.